The 17 T cell receptor beta chains below all came from one sample that was sequenced in a study of blood T cell repertoires in COVID-19. TCRdb's table, derived via immunoSEQ multiplex PCR, lists solely in-frame clones and lacks some. This table holds around 150,000 clones, roughly 86% found once. Sequencing used peripheral blood. The source of these receptors is a man between 18 and 35 years old with acute or convalescent COVID-19.

This sequence joins TRBV3-1 (or the pseudogene TRBV3-2) and TRBJ1-1; D not resolved. This CDR3 has 12 residues. Germline lookup yields CDR1 LGHDT and CDR2 YNNKEL (reference sequence). The V and J ends lost 6 bases and 1 base respectively, with 6 bases between them. DNA of the CDR3: TGTGCCAGCAGTAACAGGAACACTGAAGCTTTCTTT. Protein product: CASSNRNTEAFF.

Only one count was recorded for this clone. This rearrangement joins TRBV24-1 to TRBJ2-7; a possible D gene is TRBD1 (6 bases). This CDR3 region has 18 residues. V shed 9 bases and J shed 4 bases, with 30 bases lying between them. The germline V gene encodes CDR1 KGHDR and CDR2 SFDVKD. CDR3 sequence: CATPRLRPAKGHLYEQYV. The CDR3 DNA follows: TGTGCCACCCCAAGACTCCGCCCGGCGAAGGGACACCTGTACGAGCAGTACGTC.

This clone was counted a single time. The V call is TRBV3-1 (or the pseudogene TRBV3-2), the J call TRBJ1-6, with D tentatively TRBD1 (6 bases). The V gene's germline CDR1 is LGHDT and CDR2 YNNKEL (reference sequence). The CDR3 runs to 14 residues. The V end was cut by 1 base, the J end by 8 bases, with 9 bases between. The CDR3 is CASSQVQGYSPLHF. CDR3 DNA sequence: TGTGCCAGCAGCCAAGTACAGGGTTATTCACCCCTCCACTTT.

This chain connects TRBV18 to TRBJ1-1; D might be TRBD1 (5 bases). This CDR3 has 14 residues. Deletions cut 0 bases from V and 4 bases from J, with 9 bases between. The germline V gene encodes CDR1 KGHSH and CDR2 LQKENI. CDR3 region: CASSPPGLITEAFF. CDR3 nucleotide sequence: TGTGCCAGCTCACCACCGGGACTGATCACTGAAGCTTTCTTT.

The gene calls are TRBV19 and TRBJ2-3, with 9 bases aligning to TRBD1. Per the germline V gene, CDR1 is LNHDA and CDR2 is SQIVND (reference sequence). The ends lost 3 bases at V and 5 bases at J; junction bases unmatched: 6. This CDR3 contains 15 residues. The CDR3 nucleotides read TGTGCCAGTAGTATCCGGGGACAGGGTCAAGATACGCAGTATTTT. This translates into CASSIRGQGQDTQYF.

The rearrangement joins TRBV28 to TRBJ2-5; D is perhaps TRBD2 (5 bases). Looked up from germline, CDR1 is MDHEN and CDR2 is SYDVKM. This CDR3 comprises 13 residues. V lost 3 bases to trimming and J lost 7 bases, with 12 bases between them. The CDR3 nucleotides are TGTGCCAGCAGTTTGGCCCTCCGGGGGACCCAGTACTTC. Translated: CASSLALRGTQYF.

The chain has TRBV5-6 and TRBJ2-2; possible D gene TRBD2, 5 bases. The V gene lost 2 bases and the J gene lost 3 bases, with 8 bases spanning the gap. The CDR3 covers 14 residues. CDR1 and CDR2 (germline): SGHDT, YYEEEE. The CDR3 is CASSFFSDTGELFF. The CDR3 bases are TGTGCCAGCAGCTTTTTTAGCGACACCGGGGAGCTGTTTTTT. The full variable domain, with the rest looked up from reference TRBV5-6 and TRBJ2-2, is DAGVTQSPTHLIKTRGQQVTLRCSPKSGHDTVSWYQQALGQGPQFIFQYYEEEERQRGNFPDRFSGHQFPNYSSELNVNALLLGDSALYLCASSFFSDTGELFFGEGSRLTVL.

The CDR3 loop is CASSLRPAGGANTQYF. The DNA of the CDR3 is TGTGCCAGCAGCTTACGCCCTGCAGGGGGCGCAAATACGCAGTATTTT. The rearrangement joins TRBV7-6 to TRBJ2-3, with 8 bases lining up with TRBD1. This CDR3 has 16 residues. V was pared by 2 bases and J by 7 bases, with 11 bases of the junction left unmatched. Germline V lookup: CDR1 SGHVS, CDR2 FNYEAQ. Drawing the rest from reference TRBV7-6 and TRBJ2-3, the complete variable domain is GAGVSQSPRYKVTKRGQDVALRCDPISGHVSLYWYRQALGQGPEFLTYFNYEAQQDKSGLPNDRFSAERPEGSISTLTIQRTEQRDSAMYRCASSLRPAGGANTQYFGPGTRLTVL.

The chain couples TRBV19 to TRBJ2-7, with TRBD1 matching 7 bases. This CDR3 has 14 amino acids. Trimming at V came to 1 base and at J to 5 bases, leaving 5 bases not matched to a gene. Germline values: CDR1 LNHDA, CDR2 SQIVND (reference sequence). The CDR3 reads CASSIGEGAHEQYF. The CDR3 DNA follows: TGTGCCAGTAGTATAGGTGAGGGGGCCCACGAGCAGTACTTC.

J is TRBJ2-7 and V is TRBV7-9, with 8 bases fitting TRBD1. The CDR3 runs to 14 residues. The J segment lost 4 bases and the V segment lost 5 bases, leaving 7 bases of the junction unmatched. The germline gives CDR1 SEHNR, CDR2 FQNEAQ (reference sequence). The DNA of the CDR3 is TGTGCCAGCAGCCCGGACAGGGCCACGTACGAGCAGTACTTC. As protein: CASSPDRATYEQYF.

This rearrangement joins TRBV7-8 to TRBJ2-1; no firm D call. V was clipped by 6 bases and J by 8 bases, with 14 bases between them. The V gene's germline CDR1 is SGHVS and CDR2 FQNEAQ. The CDR3 totals 13 residues. Here the CDR3 DNA reads TGTGCCAGCAGGCTGATACACAACGATGAGCAGTTCTTC. Translating it yields CASRLIHNDEQFF.

This chain connects TRBV5-1 to TRBJ2-5, with TRBD2 matching 7 bases. V dropped 0 bases and J dropped 5; count of bases not matched to a gene: 4. CDR1 is SGHRS and CDR2 is YFSETQ in the germline V gene. The CDR3 totals 14 residues. The CDR3 sequence: CASSLERGGETQYF. Here the CDR3 DNA reads TGCGCCAGCAGCTTGGAGCGGGGCGGCGAGACCCAGTACTTC. The whole variable domain, remainder taken from reference TRBV5-1 and TRBJ2-5, is KAGVTQTPRYLIKTRGQQVTLSCSPISGHRSVSWYQQTPGQGLQFLFEYFSETQRNKGNFPGRFSGRQFSNSRSEMNVSTLELGDSALYLCASSLERGGETQYFGPGTRLLVL.

V is TRBV6-5 and J is TRBJ1-2, with D possibly matching TRBD1 (5 bases). Germline V gives CDR1 MNHEY, CDR2 SVGAGI. The CDR3 contains 15 residues. V was pared by 2 bases and J by 4 bases, with 14 bases between. The CDR3 sequence: CASSYLSTEPYGYTF. CDR3 DNA sequence: TGTGCCAGCAGTTACCTATCGACAGAGCCCTATGGCTACACCTTC.

V usage is TRBV21-1 and J usage is TRBJ1-5; TRBD1, the D gene given by the table, was not confirmed from the DNA. TRBV21-1 is flagged as a pseudogene. This CDR3 spans 15 amino acids. In DNA form, the CDR3 reads TGTGCCAGCAGCAAACAACAGGGGTATAGACAGCCCCAGCATTTT. Translation gives CASSKQQGYRQPQHF.

The V and J genes are TRBV7-6 and TRBJ2-2; tentatively, D is TRBD2 (6 bases). The CDR3 contains 14 residues. The ends were cut back, 2 bases at V and 6 bases at J, with 10 bases in the middle. Germline V gene lookup returns CDR1 SGHVS and CDR2 FNYEAQ. CDR3 nucleotides: TGTGCCAGCAGCTTAATAGCGGAGGCCGGGGAGCTGTTTTTT. Translation gives CASSLIAEAGELFF.

The chain joins TRBV7-6 to TRBJ2-7; D is uncertain. CDR3 length equals 14 residues. V lost 1 base, J lost 4 bases, and 11 bases lay in between. The germline gives CDR1 SGHVS, CDR2 FNYEAQ. CDR3 region: CASSLDQMRYEQYF. The CDR3 DNA reads as TGTGCCAGCAGCTTAGACCAAATGCGGTACGAGCAGTACTTC. Using reference TRBV7-6 and TRBJ2-7 for the parts outside the CDR3, the full variable domain is GAGVSQSPRYKVTKRGQDVALRCDPISGHVSLYWYRQALGQGPEFLTYFNYEAQQDKSGLPNDRFSAERPEGSISTLTIQRTEQRDSAMYRCASSLDQMRYEQYFGPGTRLTVT.

The V and J genes are TRBV11-2 and TRBJ2-1; 13 bases match TRBD2. Germline assignment: CDR1 SGHAT and CDR2 FQNNGV. J lost 7 bases, V lost 5 bases, and 2 bases had no gene match. The CDR3 is 14 amino acids. The CDR3 DNA follows: TGTGCCAGCAGCGTACTAGCGGGGGGGAATGAGCAGTTCTTC. The encoded protein is CASSVLAGGNEQFF.